This TCR beta chain was captured in a study of shared clonotypes between healthy human individuals. Deletions cut 4 bases from V and 5 bases from J, with 21 bases between. The germline V gene encodes CDR1 SGHRS and CDR2 YFSETQ. The CDR3 is 16 residues long. Concerning this clone: No antigen is known for it.

Study outcomes and limitations: Specimens sampled were limited to blood, with tissue repertoires likely differing.

Each subset's genomic DNA was shared equally among a number of immunoSEQ plates. TCRdb keeps only in-frame clones here, not all; method: immunoSEQ multiplex PCR. The table shows under 550,000 clones, with approximately 95% occurring only once. The healthy adult donors were HIV-negative and reported no recent acute infections or vaccinations. Donors comprised only Caucasian adults living in Nashville, Tennessee. The TCR originated in a woman under 40 in good health. V and J are TRBV5-1 and TRBJ2-5; D possibly uses TRBD1 or TRBD2 (5 bases each). Input material: naive CD4+ T cells sorted from blood. Subset reported: CD45RA+ positively selected. The CDR3 reads CASSIGQGVSWETQYF. The CDR3 bases are TGCGCCAGCAGCATCGGCCAGGGAGTGTCGTGGGAGACCCAGTACTTC. The full variable domain, in which reference TRBV5-1 and TRBJ2-5 provide the parts outside the CDR3, is KAGVTQTPRYLIKTRGQQVTLSCSPISGHRSVSWYQQTPGQGLQFLFEYFSETQRNKGNFPGRFSGRQFSNSRSEMNVSTLELGDSALYLCASSIGQGVSWETQYFGPGTRLLVL.